This TCR beta chain was observed in a study of T cells in Graves' hyperthyroidism and ophthalmopathy. On the study more broadly: At initial diagnosis, before any treatment had begun, peripheral blood was obtained.

Trimming took off 4 bases at V and 4 bases at J, with 7 bases between the two ends. Germline CDR1 reads MNHEY; CDR2 reads SVGAGI. The CDR3 totals 12 residues. A note on this clonotype: Its cognate antigen is unknown.

Whole-study findings and limits: Blood also held most thyroid clonotypes expanded beyond 0.001.

Amplification of TCR beta CDR3 regions was performed using RNA transcripts as template. The primer set for the first-round RT-PCR of the TCR CDR3 was HTBI. MiXCR, applied by TCRdb to the multiplex PCR reads, yields one record per CDR3 protein. The sample lists around 400,000 distinct CDR3 sequences, roughly 15% occurring once. Clinicians diagnosed patients from clinical symptoms, serum thyroxine and TRAb, thyroid ultrasound and orbital computed tomography. PBMCs were derived from 7.5 to 10 ml fresh peripheral blood. The rearrangement links TRBV6-5 to TRBJ1-2; no firm D call. Sequencing was done on a sample of blood. This TCR was sampled from a woman in her sixties with Graves' ophthalmopathy. CDR3 DNA sequence: TGTGCCAGCAGTTCCGACGGCTATGGCTACACCTTC. Protein sequence: CASSSDGYGYTF.